This TCR beta chain came from a study of T cells in tuberculosis. Clones were sequenced by immunoSEQ multiplex PCR, and TCRdb holds only the in-frame ones, with some missing. The sample gives 30,000 to 35,000 clones, approximately 89% of which show up once; 2% to 2.5% is in the top ten. The CDR3 length is 13 residues. Germline loops: CDR1 SGHVS, CDR2 FQNEAQ. V lost 3 bases and J lost 5, with 8 bases in between. This sample's time point: new active TB diagnosis, blood taken before or within 7 days of starting treatment. This TCR derives from an adult with tuberculosis. The V call is TRBV7-8, the J call TRBJ1-5, with D perhaps TRBD1 (5 bases). The sequencing here drew on PBMCs, taken at tuberculosis diagnosis. The CDR3 DNA is TGTGCCAGCAGCTTGGGGCCAGATCAGCCCCAGCATTTT. Protein: CASSLGPDQPQHF.